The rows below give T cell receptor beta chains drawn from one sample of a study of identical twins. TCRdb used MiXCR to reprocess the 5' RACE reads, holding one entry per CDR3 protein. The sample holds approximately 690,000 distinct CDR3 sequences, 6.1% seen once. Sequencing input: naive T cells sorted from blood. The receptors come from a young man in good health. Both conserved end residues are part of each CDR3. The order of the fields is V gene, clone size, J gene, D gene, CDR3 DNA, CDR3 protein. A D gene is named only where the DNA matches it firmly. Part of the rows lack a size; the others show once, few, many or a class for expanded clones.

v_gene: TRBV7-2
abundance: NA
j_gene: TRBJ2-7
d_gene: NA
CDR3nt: TGTGCCAGCAGCTTAATGGGAGCTACCTCCTACGAGCAGTACTTC
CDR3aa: CASSLMGATSYEQYF

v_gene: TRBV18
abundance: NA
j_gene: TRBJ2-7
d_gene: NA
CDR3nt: TGTGCCAGCTCAACCCAAAGCTCCTACGAGCAGTACTTC
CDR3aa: CASSTQSSYEQYF

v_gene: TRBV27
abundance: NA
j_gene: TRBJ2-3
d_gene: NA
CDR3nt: TGTGCCACAAAATCGGTCCCACCAGGCGGAAGAGATACGCAGTATTTT
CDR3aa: CATKSVPPGGRDTQYF

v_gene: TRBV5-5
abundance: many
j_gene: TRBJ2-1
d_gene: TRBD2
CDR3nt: TGTGCCAGCAGCTTACTAGCGGGTATTGTTGAGCAGTTCTTC
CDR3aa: CASSLLAGIVEQFF

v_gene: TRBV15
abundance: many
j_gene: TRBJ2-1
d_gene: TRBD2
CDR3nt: TGTGCCACCAGCAGGGCCGGGACTAGCGCAATTTACAATGAGCAGTTCTTC
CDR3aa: CATSRAGTSAIYNEQFF

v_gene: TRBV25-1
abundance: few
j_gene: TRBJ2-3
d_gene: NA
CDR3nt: TGTGCCAGCAGTGCCCCCGGGGTAGCGAGATTTACAGATACGCAGTATTTT
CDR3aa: CASSAPGVARFTDTQYF

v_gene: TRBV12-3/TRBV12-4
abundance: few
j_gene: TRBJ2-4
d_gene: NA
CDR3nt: TGTGCCAGCAGTTGGGGACCTAGCACCAAAAACATTCAGTACTTC
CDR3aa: CASSWGPSTKNIQYF

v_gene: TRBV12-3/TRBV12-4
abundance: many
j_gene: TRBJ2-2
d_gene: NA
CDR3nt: TGTGCCAGCAAGGGTCTGACCGGGGAGCTGTTTTTT
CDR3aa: CASKGLTGELFF

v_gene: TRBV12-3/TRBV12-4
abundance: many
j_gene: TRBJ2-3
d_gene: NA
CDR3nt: TGTGCCATCGGGGAGAGTACGCAGTATTTT
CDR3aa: CAIGESTQYF

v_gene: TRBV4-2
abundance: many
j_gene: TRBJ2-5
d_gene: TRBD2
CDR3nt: TGTGCCAGCAGCCCCAGGGACAGTCTTATTGGACTAGCGGAAGAGACCCAGTACTTC
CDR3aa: CASSPRDSLIGLAEETQYF

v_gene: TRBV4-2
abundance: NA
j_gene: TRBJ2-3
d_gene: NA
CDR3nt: TGTGCCAGCAGCCAAGTGCAGGGGTTGAGTAGCACAGATACGCAGTATTTT
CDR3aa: CASSQVQGLSSTDTQYF

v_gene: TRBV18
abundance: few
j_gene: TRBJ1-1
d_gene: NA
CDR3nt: TGTGCCAGCTCACCAGTGGGGCCCACTGAAGCTTTCTTT
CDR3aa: CASSPVGPTEAFF

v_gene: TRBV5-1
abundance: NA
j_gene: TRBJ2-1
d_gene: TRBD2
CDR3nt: TGCGCCAGCAGCTCACTTAGCGGGACCTCCTACAATGAGCAGTTCTTC
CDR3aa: CASSSLSGTSYNEQFF

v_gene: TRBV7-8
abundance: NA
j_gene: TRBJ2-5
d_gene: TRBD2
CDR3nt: TGTGCCAGCAGCTTAGCTAGCGGGAGGGCGGAGACCCAGTACTTC
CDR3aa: CASSLASGRAETQYF

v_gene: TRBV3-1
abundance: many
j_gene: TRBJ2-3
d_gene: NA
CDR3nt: TGTGCCAGCAGCTACCTCGGCGGCGGGCAGTATTTT
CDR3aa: CASSYLGGGQYF

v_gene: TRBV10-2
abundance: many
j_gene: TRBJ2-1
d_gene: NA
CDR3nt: TGCGCCAGCAGTGAAGTTGTCTATGAGCAGTTCTTC
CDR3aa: CASSEVVYEQFF

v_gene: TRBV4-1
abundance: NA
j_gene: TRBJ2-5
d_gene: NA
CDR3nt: TGCGCCAGCAGCCCCGGGATTCAGGGGTCGTACCAAGAGACCCAGTACTTC
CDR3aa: CASSPGIQGSYQETQYF

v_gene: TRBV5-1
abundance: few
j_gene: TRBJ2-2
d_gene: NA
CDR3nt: TGCGCCAGCAGCACGACTAGTTACGGCGGGGAGCTGTTTTTT
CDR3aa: CASSTTSYGGELFF

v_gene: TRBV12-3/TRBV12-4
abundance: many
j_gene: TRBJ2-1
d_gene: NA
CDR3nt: TGTGCCAGCAGTTACCGTCCGGACACTGAGCAGTTCTTC
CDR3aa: CASSYRPDTEQFF

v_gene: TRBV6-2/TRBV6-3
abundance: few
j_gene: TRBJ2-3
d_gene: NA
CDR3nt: TGTGCCAGCAAGGTGGACCGGGCGAAAGATACGCAGTATTTT
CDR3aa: CASKVDRAKDTQYF

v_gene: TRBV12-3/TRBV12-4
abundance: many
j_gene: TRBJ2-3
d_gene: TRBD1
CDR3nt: TGTGCCAGCAGTTTCCTAGGGACAGGGGATTGGTATTTT
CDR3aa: CASSFLGTGDWYF

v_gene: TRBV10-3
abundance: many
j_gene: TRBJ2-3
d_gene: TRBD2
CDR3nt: TGTGCCATCAGTGATAGCGGGAGTAGAGTAGATACGCAGTATTTT
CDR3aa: CAISDSGSRVDTQYF

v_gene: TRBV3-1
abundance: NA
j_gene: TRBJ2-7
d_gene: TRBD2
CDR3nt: TGTGCCAGCAGCCTGGGACTAGCGGCTACGTACGAGCAGTACTTC
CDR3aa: CASSLGLAATYEQYF

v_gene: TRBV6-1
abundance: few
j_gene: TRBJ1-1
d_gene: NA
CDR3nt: TGTGCCAGCAGCCCCTCGGGGGGGGACACTGAAGCTTTCTTT
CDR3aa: CASSPSGGDTEAFF